Each of the 24 T cell receptor beta chains below was sequenced from the same sample in a study of human T cells and chemical hapten exposure. Indicated time point: patch test 1, 2 weeks after DPC sensitization. The treatment: therapeutic diphenylcyclopropenone sensitization with weekly scalp DPC. TCRdb processed the RACE reads anew with MiXCR; each CDR3 protein has one entry. The repertoire holds over 85,000 distinct CDR3 sequences, with roughly 12% as singletons. This material consisted of whole blood, taken in connection with sensitization to the hapten diphenylcyclopropenone (DPC). These receptors came from a woman between 40 and 55 years old with alopecia areata. Some clones in this sample may be carry-over from other donors' samples.

The chain is built from TRBV28 and TRBJ2-1; unclear D gene. CDR1 MDHEN and CDR2 SYDVKM come from the germline V gene. V lost 2 bases and J 4 bases, leaving 6 bases between the germline ends. The length of the CDR3 is 13 residues. In nucleotides, the CDR3 is TGTGCCAGCAGTTTACACCTATACAATGAGCAGTTCTTC. Protein sequence: CASSLHLYNEQFF.

This clonotype was detected only a few times. The chain employs TRBV4-2 and TRBJ2-3, with TRBD2 identical over 9 bases. The CDR3 has 15 residues. Germline CDR1 LGHNA, CDR2 YNFKEQ. Trimming took 5 bases from V and 2 from J; bases not matched to a gene: 5. The chain's CDR3 is CASSLAGAVTDTQYF. The CDR3 DNA reads TGTGCCAGCAGCTTAGCGGGAGCGGTCACAGATACGCAGTATTTT.

The rearrangement links TRBV12-3 or TRBV12-4 to TRBJ2-4; 8 bases align to TRBD1. After removal of 3 bases from V and 8 bases from J, the junction contained 6 bases not matched to a gene. There are 14 residues in the CDR3. The DNA for the CDR3 is TGTGCCAGCAGTTTCGGACAGGGTAGGGACATTCAGTACTTC. Translating gives CASSFGQGRDIQYF.

The sample holds many counts of this clonotype. The chain is built from TRBV7-6 and TRBJ1-6; a possible D gene is TRBD1 (6 bases). The CDR3 has 15 amino acids. Between the trimmed V and J ends, which lost 1 base and 10 bases, there was a span of 14 bases. Germline CDR1 is SGHVS and CDR2 is FNYEAQ. The CDR3 DNA is TGTGCCAGCAGCTTAGATCAGGGAACAGGGTCACCCCTCCACTTT. This translates into CASSLDQGTGSPLHF.

This clonotype was seen a handful of times. CDR3 sequence reads: CASSTTPLRHQPQHF. The CDR3 coding sequence is TGTGCCAGCAGTACTACCCCACTTCGGCATCAGCCCCAGCATTTT. The J gene is TRBJ1-5, the V gene TRBV12-3 or TRBV12-4, with no clear D. This CDR3 is 15 amino acids long. Between the trimmed V and J ends, which lost 5 bases and 5 bases, there was a span of 16 bases.

This chain uses TRBV5-4 with TRBJ1-1; 9 bases match TRBD1. The V and J ends lost 3 bases and 1 base, in that order; junction bases with no gene match: 1. The germline gives CDR1 SGHNT, CDR2 YYREEE (reference sequence). This CDR3 contains 14 residues. The CDR3 spells CASSYRGRNTEAFF. DNA for the CDR3: TGTGCCAGCAGCTACAGGGGGCGGAACACTGAAGCTTTCTTT.

This clonotype was observed a handful of times. The V gene is TRBV6-1, the J gene TRBJ2-7; D might be TRBD2 (6 bases). V was cut by 4 bases and J by 3 bases, with 10 bases left in between. This CDR3 has 13 residues. The germline V gene has CDR1 MNHNS and CDR2 SASEGT. The CDR3 loop is CASSGLASYEQYF. As DNA, the CDR3 is TGTGCCAGCAGTGGGCTAGCGAGCTACGAGCAGTACTTC.

This clonotype was seen many times. V is TRBV18 and J is TRBJ2-7, with 9 nucleotides matching TRBD1. Per germline, CDR1 KGHSH and CDR2 LQKENI. The CDR3 consists of 17 residues. Trimming took 4 bases from V and 5 from J; bases not matched to a gene: 15. CDR3 in amino acids: CASSLYEGQGSANEQYF. In nucleotides, the CDR3 is TGTGCCAGCTCACTGTACGAGGGACAGGGCTCGGCTAACGAGCAGTACTTC.

The J gene is TRBJ2-6, the V gene TRBV19; 10 nucleotides align to TRBD2. The CDR3 has 21 amino acids. With 1 base clipped from V and 0 bases from J, the junction kept 12 bases outside the gene matches. Germline CDR1 is LNHDA and CDR2 is SQIVND (reference sequence). The CDR3 sequence is CASSIARLAGVRGSGANVLTF. The CDR3, as DNA: TGTGCCAGTAGTATAGCTCGGCTAGCGGGAGTGAGGGGCTCTGGGGCCAACGTCCTGACTTTC.

This clonotype has at least ten counts. The CDR3 here is CSAGQETNTGELFF. The CDR3 DNA reads as TGCAGTGCTGGACAGGAGACGAACACCGGGGAGCTGTTTTTT. This chain connects TRBV20-1 to TRBJ2-2; 7 nucleotides line up with TRBD1. V lost 5 bases to trimming and J lost 0 bases; unmatched junction nucleotides: 3. Germline V gives CDR1 DFQATT, CDR2 SNEGSKA (reference sequence). The CDR3 is 14 amino acids.

This clonotype was seen at least ten times. The rearrangement links TRBV9 to TRBJ2-7; 11 positions match TRBD1. Per germline, CDR1 SGDLS and CDR2 YYNGEE. V lost 2 bases, J lost 3 bases, and 1 base stayed unmatched. CDR3 length: 14 residues. CDR3 in amino acids: CASSVGQGVYEQYF. The DNA of the CDR3 is TGTGCCAGCAGCGTGGGACAGGGGGTCTACGAGCAGTACTTC.

This clonotype was found a few times. The rearrangement joins TRBV9 to TRBJ2-2; TRBD1 is a possible D gene (5 bases). With 4 bases removed from V and 0 bases from J, the gap between germline ends came to 10 bases. The CDR3 runs 15 residues. Germline V gene lookup returns CDR1 SGDLS and CDR2 YYNGEE. The CDR3 DNA reads TGTGCCAGCAGCATAACAGGTGCGAACACCGGGGAGCTGTTTTTT. As protein: CASSITGANTGELFF.

Only a few counts were recorded for this clonotype. This chain joins TRBV6-5 and TRBJ2-4; 7 bases map to TRBD2. With 2 bases clipped from V and 6 bases from J, the junction kept 7 bases outside the gene matches. Germline-derived CDR1 and CDR2 are MNHEY and SVGAGI. This CDR3 comprises 15 residues. DNA of the CDR3: TGTGCCAGCAGTTACCCCCGGGGAGGGAGAAACATTCAGTACTTC. This encodes CASSYPRGGRNIQYF.

This clonotype was seen a few times. The gene calls are TRBV11-2 and TRBJ2-7, with 7 bases matching TRBD1. V lost 5 bases to trimming and J lost 2 bases; unmatched junction nucleotides: 12. The CDR3 covers 16 residues. Germline CDR1 reads SGHAT; CDR2 reads FQNNGV. The CDR3 DNA sequence: TGTGCCAGCAGCCATTACCGGGACAGTTATCCCTACGAGCAGTACTTC. The encoded protein is CASSHYRDSYPYEQYF.

This clonotype was observed a few times. The V gene is TRBV4-1, the J gene TRBJ2-7; TRBD1 agrees at 8 bases. CDR3 length: 11 amino acids. With 8 bases clipped from V and 3 bases from J, the junction kept 0 bases outside the gene matches. Germline V gene lookup returns CDR1 MGHRA and CDR2 YSYEKL. The CDR3 coding sequence is TGCGCCAGCGGACAGGGCTACGAGCAGTACTTC. This codes for CASGQGYEQYF.

This clonotype appeared a few times. The chain has TRBV7-6 and TRBJ2-1; 12 nucleotides align to TRBD2. Germline CDR1 is SGHVS and CDR2 is FNYEAQ. V trimming: 2 bases; J trimming: 8 bases; junction bases outside the gene matches: 7. This CDR3 has 16 residues. The CDR3 spells CASSLLSSGRADEQFF. The CDR3 region has the DNA TGTGCCAGCAGCTTACTATCTAGCGGGAGGGCCGATGAGCAGTTCTTC.

This clonotype was counted between two and nine times. The chain combines TRBV28 with TRBJ1-2; 8 nucleotides align to TRBD1. The CDR3 loop spans 15 amino acids. From germline, CDR1 is MDHEN and CDR2 SYDVKM. V lost 0 bases, J lost 5 bases, and 5 bases stayed unmatched. The CDR3 region is CASSLWGQVPYGYTF. CDR3 DNA: TGTGCCAGCAGTTTATGGGGACAGGTTCCTTATGGCTACACCTTC.

The chain combines TRBV5-1 with TRBJ2-7; TRBD1 agrees at 8 bases. This CDR3 contains 17 residues. J lost 0 bases, V lost 1 base, and 9 bases had no gene match. CDR1 SGHRS and CDR2 YFSETQ come from the germline V gene. In DNA form, the CDR3 reads TGCGCCAGCAGCTTGCCCCACGGACAGGGTAGCTCCTACGAGCAGTACTTC. Translated, it gives CASSLPHGQGSSYEQYF. The full variable domain, its missing parts supplied by reference TRBV5-1 and TRBJ2-7, is KAGVTQTPRYLIKTRGQQVTLSCSPISGHRSVSWYQQTPGQGLQFLFEYFSETQRNKGNFPGRFSGRQFSNSRSEMNVSTLELGDSALYLCASSLPHGQGSSYEQYFGPGTRLTVT.

A few counts support this clonotype. This chain joins TRBV4-3 and TRBJ2-7; possible D gene TRBD2, 5 bases. The CDR3 covers 16 residues. The V end was cut by 0 bases, the J end by 2 bases, with 14 bases between. CDR1 LGHNA and CDR2 YSLEER come from the germline V gene. CDR3 nucleotides: TGCGCCAGCAGCCAAGATCGGCTAGCCCCAGCCTACGAGCAGTACTTC. The encoded protein is CASSQDRLAPAYEQYF.

This clonotype has a handful of counts. V is TRBV6-1 and J is TRBJ2-1; D remains ambiguous. CDR1 is MNHNS and CDR2 is SASEGT in the germline V gene. With 5 bases removed from V and 7 bases from J, the gap between germline ends came to 9 bases. The CDR3 spans 12 residues. The CDR3 DNA follows: TGTGCCAGCAGTCCTGATGTAAATGAGCAGTTCTTC. Translated: CASSPDVNEQFF.

This clonotype was seen only a few times. The chain is built from TRBV12-3 or TRBV12-4 and TRBJ2-7; 7 nucleotides align to TRBD1. The V segment lost 6 bases and the J segment 4 bases; nucleotides outside the gene matches: 6. This CDR3 comprises 13 residues. CDR3 region: CASRDRNRYEQYF. The CDR3, as DNA: TGTGCCAGCAGGGACAGGAATCGGTACGAGCAGTACTTC.

This clonotype was seen more than once but under ten times. This sequence joins TRBV25-1 and TRBJ2-1, with D maybe TRBD2 (5 bases). V was cut by 6 bases and J by 5 bases, with 14 bases left in between. From germline, CDR1 is MGHDK and CDR2 SYGVNS. This CDR3 comprises 14 residues. The CDR3 sequence is CASSAGVSDNEQFF. The CDR3 DNA is TGTGCCAGCAGCGCCGGGGTTAGCGACAATGAGCAGTTCTTC.

V is TRBV7-9 and J is TRBJ2-7, with D maybe TRBD1 (6 bases). The CDR3 runs to 14 residues. V was pared by 5 bases and J by 2 bases, with 13 bases between. Germline CDR1 is SEHNR and CDR2 is FQNEAQ (reference sequence). CDR3 in DNA: TGTGCCAGCAGCCCGGGGACACCCGCCTACGAGCAGTACTTC. Protein: CASSPGTPAYEQYF.

This clonotype was seen a handful of times. The chain carries TRBV5-1 and TRBJ1-1; D is undetermined. The germline gives CDR1 SGHRS, CDR2 YFSETQ. V lost 0 bases, J lost 0 bases, and 6 bases lay in between. CDR3 length: 14 residues. This chain's CDR3 is CASSLGSLNTEAFF. CDR3 DNA: TGCGCCAGCAGCTTGGGAAGTTTGAACACTGAAGCTTTCTTT.